In this sample, the clone carrying this T cell receptor beta chain turned up many times. Via MiXCR, TCRdb re-called the reads, giving one row per CDR3 protein. The repertoire holds 250,000 or so distinct CDR3 sequences, with more than 25% as singletons. The germline V gene encodes CDR1 GTSNPN and CDR2 SVGIG (reference sequence). There are 16 residues in the CDR3. Trimming pared 3 bases from V and 4 bases from J, leaving 21 bases between. The data were taken from a study of kidney transplant recipient with SARS-CoV-2 infection. The gene calls are TRBV30 and TRBJ1-2, with D hard to call. Sequencing used a blood sample, obtained at baseline and on day 111 from a kidney transplant recipient. The receptor comes from a male patient aged 25-45 years who had COVID-19 and was a kidney transplant recipient. Some T cells may have originated in the graft donor. The DNA for the CDR3 is TGTGCCTGGAGGGAGGAGCGTTATAGAAAGACCTATGGCTACACCTTC. This translates into CAWREERYRKTYGYTF.